This T cell receptor beta chain stems from a study of cytomegalovirus exposure and HLA in healthy donors. Findings and limits, study-wide: Analysis performed later found 16,951 TCR beta sequences associated with HLA alleles at 0.05 false discovery rate. Donors belonging to an Asian-associated ancestry cluster reportedly showed fewer N-insertions in productive TCRs than the approximately 670-donor mean, according to what a later analysis found.

This CDR3 contains 17 residues. Looked up from germline, CDR1 is LNHDA and CDR2 is SQIVND (reference sequence). V lost 4 bases to trimming and J lost 2 bases; unmatched junction nucleotides: 12. Primers: 60 Vbeta forward and 13 Jbeta reverse. Profiled with immunoSEQ multiplex PCR; TCRdb holds only in-frame clones, not every one. This sample has more than 90,000 clones; about four fifths occur once, and the top ten carry about 1.9%. Notes on this clone: Antigen specificity is unknown.

This chain joins TRBV19 and TRBJ1-2; TRBD1 matches at 8 bases. This TCR was recovered from a woman in her forties in good health and CMV-seronegative. Sequencing used PBMCs. CDR3 in amino acids: CASSTPPGQGDNYGYTF. In DNA form, the CDR3 reads TGTGCCAGTAGTACCCCCCCCGGACAGGGTGACAACTATGGCTACACCTTC.